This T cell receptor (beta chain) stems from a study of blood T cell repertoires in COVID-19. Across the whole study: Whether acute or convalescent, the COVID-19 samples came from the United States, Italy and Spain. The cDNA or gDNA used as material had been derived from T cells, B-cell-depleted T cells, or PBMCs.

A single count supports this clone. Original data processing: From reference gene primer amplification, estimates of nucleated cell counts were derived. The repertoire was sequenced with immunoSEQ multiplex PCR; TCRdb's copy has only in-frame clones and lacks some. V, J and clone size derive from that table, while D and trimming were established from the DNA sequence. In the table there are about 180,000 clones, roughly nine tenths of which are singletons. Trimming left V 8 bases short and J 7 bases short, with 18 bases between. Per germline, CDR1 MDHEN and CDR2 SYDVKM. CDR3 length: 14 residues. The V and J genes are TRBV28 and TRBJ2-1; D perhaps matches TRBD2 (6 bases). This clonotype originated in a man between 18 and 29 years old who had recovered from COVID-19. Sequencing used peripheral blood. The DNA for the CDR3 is TGTGCCAGCTTTCAGACTAGACGGAAGAATGAGCAGTTCTTC. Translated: CASFQTRRKNEQFF.